Following are 21 T cell receptor beta chains from one sample sequenced in a study of T cells in tuberculosis. Measured with immunoSEQ multiplex PCR; TCRdb has only the in-frame clones, and not every one. The sample contains 30,000 to 40,000 clones, roughly 94% of which appear only once. Documented time point: new active TB diagnosis, blood taken before or within 7 days of starting treatment. The specimen was PBMCs, collected at tuberculosis diagnosis. The receptors come from an adult with tuberculosis.

The genes are TRBV29-1 and TRBJ1-2; no firm D call. The CDR3 sequence is 12 residues long. The V end lost 6 bases, the J end lost 2 bases, and 10 bases lay between the germline ends. CDR1 and CDR2 (germline): SQVTM, ANQGSEA. The CDR3 loop is CSVQTPNYGYTF. The CDR3 DNA sequence: TGCAGCGTCCAGACACCAAACTATGGCTACACCTTC.

V is TRBV5-1 and J is TRBJ1-2, with 7 bases matching TRBD1. Germline V gives CDR1 SGHRS, CDR2 YFSETQ. The CDR3 is 15 residues long. V trimming: 1 base; J trimming: 6 bases; junction bases outside the gene matches: 9. The CDR3 nucleotides are TGCGCCAGCAGCTTGATGGACAGGCTATCAAATGGCTACACCTTC. It is translated as CASSLMDRLSNGYTF.

The V gene is TRBV27, the J gene TRBJ2-1, with D hard to call. Trimming pared 0 bases from V and 2 bases from J, leaving 11 bases between. Germline V gene lookup returns CDR1 MNHEY and CDR2 SMNVEV (reference sequence). This CDR3 comprises 16 residues. Here the CDR3 DNA reads TGTGCCAGCAGTTTATCTCCCGTCAGAACCTACAATGAGCAGTTCTTC. It translates to CASSLSPVRTYNEQFF.

This clone appeared once. The genes are TRBV5-1 and TRBJ1-2; 7 bases map to TRBD1. In germline, CDR1 is SGHRS, CDR2 YFSETQ. There are 14 residues in the CDR3. The V and J ends lost 2 bases and 3 bases, in that order; junction bases with no gene match: 4. CDR3 sequence: CASSFTGVDYGYTF. The CDR3 region has the DNA TGCGCCAGCAGCTTTACAGGGGTGGACTATGGCTACACCTTC.

The chain uses TRBV7-2 and TRBJ2-1; 10 bases are a match to TRBD2. V was clipped by 3 bases and J by 0 bases; unmatched bases: 5. The germline V gene has CDR1 SGHTA and CDR2 FQGNSA. The CDR3 sequence is 17 residues long. The CDR3 is CASSFTSGVSSYNEQFF. DNA for the CDR3: TGTGCCAGCAGCTTTACTAGCGGGGTGAGCTCCTACAATGAGCAGTTCTTC.

V gene TRBV5-8 combines with J gene TRBJ2-1; TRBD1 matches at 7 bases. The CDR3 covers 16 residues. V lost 0 bases and J lost 2; bases outside the gene matches: 5. Germline assignment: CDR1 SGHTS and CDR2 YDEGEE. CDR3 DNA: TGTGCCAGCAGCTTGGGTTCAGGGGGAGCCTACAATGAGCAGTTCTTC. Translation gives CASSLGSGGAYNEQFF.

The rearrangement uses TRBV27 and TRBJ2-1, with 9 bases identical to TRBD1. This CDR3 is 14 amino acids long. J gave up 7 bases and V 5 bases, and 6 bases lay outside the gene matches. Per the germline V gene, CDR1 is MNHEY and CDR2 is SMNVEV (reference sequence). The CDR3 nucleotides read TGTGCCAGCAGTCCCGGGACAGGGTGGAATGAGCAGTTCTTC. As protein: CASSPGTGWNEQFF.

CDR3 sequence reads: CASSLGAETGELFF. CDR3 DNA sequence: TGTGCCAGCAGCTTAGGGGCAGAAACCGGGGAGCTGTTTTTT. This chain uses TRBV7-7 with TRBJ2-2; D gene unclear. The CDR3 covers 14 residues. Germline V gene sequence: CDR1 SSHAT, CDR2 FNYEAQ (reference sequence). V gave up 1 base and J gave up 5 bases, with 8 bases separating them.

The gene calls are TRBV18 and TRBJ1-1; weak D call: TRBD1 (6 bases). V was cut by 2 bases and J by 4 bases, with 11 bases left in between. This CDR3 spans 14 amino acids. CDR1 and CDR2 (germline): KGHSH, LQKENI. The CDR3 loop reads CASSPTGSVTEAFF. The DNA for the CDR3 is TGTGCCAGCTCACCAACAGGGTCTGTCACTGAAGCTTTCTTT.

The gene calls are TRBV30 and TRBJ2-1; TRBD2 matches at 10 bases. The CDR3 is made up of 12 amino acids. Germline CDR1 is GTSNPN and CDR2 is SVGIG (reference sequence). This CDR3 is CSSGSSYNEQFF. In DNA form, the CDR3 reads TGTTCTAGCGGGAGCTCCTACAATGAGCAGTTCTTC.

In DNA, the CDR3 is TGTGCCAGTAGTATTTTGTCCGACAGTCAGAGGTACTTC. Amino acid sequence: CASSILSDSQRYF. The rearrangement joins TRBV19 to TRBJ2-4, with a possible D match to TRBD1 (5 bases). Germline V gene sequence: CDR1 LNHDA, CDR2 SQIVND (reference sequence). The CDR3 length is 13 residues. Trimming removed 3 bases at V and 15 bases at J, with 18 bases between.

A word on this clone: In the same sample, other DNA sequences code for this CDR3. The chain joins TRBV6-5 to TRBJ1-3; tentatively, D is TRBD1 (5 bases). Germline CDR1 reads MNHEY; CDR2 reads SVGAGI. The CDR3 runs to 15 residues. V lost 6 bases and J lost 0, with 12 bases in between. Here the CDR3 reads CASSRDRSSGNTIYF. CDR3 nucleotides: TGTGCCAGCAGCCGCGACAGATCCTCTGGAAACACCATATATTTT.

This rearrangement joins TRBV27 to TRBJ1-2; TRBD1 is a possible D gene (6 bases). The CDR3 spans 14 residues. Trimming cost V 4 bases and J 7 bases, with 16 bases left between them. Germline V gene sequence: CDR1 MNHEY, CDR2 SMNVEV (reference sequence). The DNA for the CDR3 is TGTGCCAGCAGTTCAATCCTGACAGGAACTGGCTACACCTTC. Protein: CASSSILTGTGYTF.

CDR3 amino acids: CASSQDLYAGDEQFF. DNA for the CDR3: TGTGCCAGCAGCCAAGATTTGTACGCTGGAGATGAGCAGTTCTTC. The V call is TRBV14, the J call TRBJ2-1; D remains ambiguous. Germline CDR1 is SGHDN and CDR2 is FVKESK. The CDR3 sequence is 15 residues long. Between the trimmed V and J ends, which lost 0 bases and 8 bases, there was a span of 14 bases.

Judged by abundance, this clone is medium-sized. V usage is TRBV6-5 and J usage is TRBJ1-2, with 7 bases identical to TRBD1. Germline CDR1 reads MNHEY; CDR2 reads SVGAGI. V lost 5 bases to trimming and J lost 7 bases; unmatched junction nucleotides: 4. The CDR3 totals 12 residues. CDR3 in DNA: TGTGCCAGCAGTAGGGGACAGTTTGGCTACACCTTC. This encodes CASSRGQFGYTF.

This chain connects TRBV9 to TRBJ1-5, with D perhaps TRBD1 (5 bases). Trimming cost V 0 bases and J 3 bases, with 10 bases left between them. Germline V gene lookup returns CDR1 SGDLS and CDR2 YYNGEE. This CDR3 has 15 amino acids. CDR3 in DNA: TGTGCCAGCAGCGTAGGCGGGGGAGACAATCAGCCCCAGCATTTT. Translation gives CASSVGGGDNQPQHF.

The chain employs TRBV5-6 and TRBJ2-7; 8 positions agree with TRBD1. In germline, CDR1 is SGHDT, CDR2 YYEEEE. J was trimmed by 3 bases and V by 4 bases; bases with no gene match: 6. This CDR3 has 14 residues. The CDR3 DNA reads as TGTGCCAGCAGCCCCGGGACAGGAATCTACGAGCAGTACTTC. Translated: CASSPGTGIYEQYF.

This clone was seen once. This chain joins TRBV2 and TRBJ1-2; TRBD1 aligns across 7 bases. CDR1 is SNHLY and CDR2 is FYNNEI in the germline V gene. V dropped 7 bases and J dropped 0; count of bases not matched to a gene: 5. There are 14 residues in the CDR3. DNA of the CDR3: TGTGCCAGCACCCAGGACAGGACTAACTATGGCTACACCTTC. Its protein product is CASTQDRTNYGYTF.

The count of this clone is one. This chain links TRBV7-3 with TRBJ2-2; D gene uncertain. This CDR3 has 15 amino acids. Trimming took 2 bases from V and 4 from J, leaving 11 bases between them. Germline CDR1 and CDR2: SGHTA and FQGTGA. The CDR3 loop reads CASSLGHKPTGELFF. CDR3 in DNA: TGTGCCAGCAGCTTAGGGCACAAACCCACCGGGGAGCTGTTTTTT.

The genes are TRBV25-1 and TRBJ2-1; 8 bases are shared with TRBD2. The CDR3 runs to 14 residues. The germline gives CDR1 MGHDK, CDR2 SYGVNS. The V gene end was trimmed by 5 bases and the J gene end by 10 bases; junction bases not matched to a gene: 10. CDR3 sequence reads: CASSLPGGAQEQFF. The CDR3 DNA is TGTGCCAGCAGTCTACCCGGGGGGGCCCAGGAGCAGTTCTTC.

V usage is TRBV5-1 and J usage is TRBJ2-2, with TRBD2 identical over 10 bases. J was trimmed by 7 bases and V by 4 bases; bases with no gene match: 4. The CDR3 covers 14 residues. The V gene's germline CDR1 is SGHRS and CDR2 YFSETQ. CDR3 DNA: TGCGCCAGCAGCCCACGGACTAGCGGCGGGGAGCTGTTTTTT. Amino acid sequence: CASSPRTSGGELFF.